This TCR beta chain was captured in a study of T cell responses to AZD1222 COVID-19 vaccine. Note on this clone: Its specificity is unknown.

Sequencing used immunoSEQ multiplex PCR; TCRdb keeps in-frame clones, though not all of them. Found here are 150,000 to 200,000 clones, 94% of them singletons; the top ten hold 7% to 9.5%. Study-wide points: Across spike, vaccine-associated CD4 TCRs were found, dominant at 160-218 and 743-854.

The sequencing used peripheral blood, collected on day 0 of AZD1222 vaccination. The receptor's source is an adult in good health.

The CDR3 region is CASSSLGDNSPLHF. Written as DNA, the CDR3 is TGTGCCAGCAGTAGTTTGGGTGATAATTCACCCCTCCACTTT. The J gene is TRBJ1-6, the V gene TRBV28; D is unresolved. Germline V lookup: CDR1 MDHEN, CDR2 SYDVKM. V lost 5 bases and J 5 bases, leaving 10 bases between the germline ends. CDR3 length: 14 amino acids.